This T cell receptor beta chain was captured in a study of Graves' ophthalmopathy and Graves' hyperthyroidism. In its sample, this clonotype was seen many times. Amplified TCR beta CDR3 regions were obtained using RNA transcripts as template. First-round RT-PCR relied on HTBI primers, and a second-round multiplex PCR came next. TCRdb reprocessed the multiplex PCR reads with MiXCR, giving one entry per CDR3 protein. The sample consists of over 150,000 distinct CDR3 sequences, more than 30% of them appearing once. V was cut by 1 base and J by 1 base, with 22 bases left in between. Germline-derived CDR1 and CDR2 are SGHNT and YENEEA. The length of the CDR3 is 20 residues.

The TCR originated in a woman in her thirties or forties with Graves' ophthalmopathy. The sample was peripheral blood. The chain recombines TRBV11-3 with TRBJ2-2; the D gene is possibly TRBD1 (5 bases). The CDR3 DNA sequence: TGTGCCAGCAGCTTAGGGATTCCTATCCCCCCAACAGGGAACACCGGGGAGCTGTTTTTT. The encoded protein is CASSLGIPIPPTGNTGELFF.